This TCR beta chain was sequenced during a study of blood T cell repertoires in COVID-19. Study-level information: Samples came from the United States, Italy and Spain, spanning acute and convalescent COVID-19. PBMCs, B-cell-depleted T cells, or T cells provided the cDNA or gDNA that made up the material.

V lost 6 bases and J lost 5, with 16 bases in between. The V gene's germline CDR1 is LGHDT and CDR2 YNNKEL (reference sequence). The CDR3 extends over 14 amino acids. How the authors handled the data: Scientists estimated how many nucleated cells there were by amplifying reference gene primers. Assay: immunoSEQ multiplex PCR; the TCRdb copy retains only in-frame clones and omits some. That table is the source of V, J and clone size, and D and trimming were worked out from the DNA. The sample has 150,000 to 200,000 clones; around 91% are singletons. This receptor was taken from a man aged 45-60 years with acute or convalescent COVID-19. The chain carries TRBV3-1 (or the pseudogene TRBV3-2) and TRBJ1-2; a possible D gene is TRBD1 (5 bases). The sample was peripheral blood. In DNA form, the CDR3 reads TGTGCCAGCAGGTCCCTGCAGGGCGGTTATGGCTACACCTTC. Translated, it gives CASRSLQGGYGYTF.